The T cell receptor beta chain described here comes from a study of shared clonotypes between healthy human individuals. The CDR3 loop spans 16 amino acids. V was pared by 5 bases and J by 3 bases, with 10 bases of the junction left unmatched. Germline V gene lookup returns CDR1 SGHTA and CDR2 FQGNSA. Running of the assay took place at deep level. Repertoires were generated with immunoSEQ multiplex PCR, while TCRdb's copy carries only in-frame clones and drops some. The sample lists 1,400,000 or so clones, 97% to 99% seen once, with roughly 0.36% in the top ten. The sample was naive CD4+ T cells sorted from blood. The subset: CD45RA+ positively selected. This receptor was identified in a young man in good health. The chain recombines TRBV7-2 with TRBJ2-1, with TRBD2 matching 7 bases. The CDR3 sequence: CASSETLGGLYNEQFF. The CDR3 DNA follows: TGTGCCAGCAGCGAGACCCTGGGAGGGCTCTACAATGAGCAGTTCTTC.